Listed here are 32 T cell receptor beta chains from one sample, sequenced in a study of T cell responses to AZD1222 COVID-19 vaccine. The protocol was immunoSEQ multiplex PCR, while the TCRdb copy is restricted to in-frame clones and leaves out a portion. The repertoire has about 210,000 clones, around 94% of them found once; the top ten carry 1.5% to 2%. Sample: peripheral blood, taken 28 days after the second dose of the MenACWY control vaccine. The source is an adult who received the MenACWY meningococcal vaccine as a control.

V gene TRBV24-1 combines with J gene TRBJ2-3, with no clear D. The V end lost 0 bases, the J end lost 4 bases, and 7 bases lay between the germline ends. The germline gives CDR1 KGHDR, CDR2 SFDVKD. CDR3 size: 14 residues. Written as DNA, the CDR3 is TGTGCCACCAGTGATTTGCAAAACGCAGATACGCAGTATTTT. This translates into CATSDLQNADTQYF.

The chain has TRBV29-1 and TRBJ1-1, with D maybe TRBD1 (5 bases). Trimming pared 1 base from V and 6 bases from J, leaving 12 bases between. Germline V gene data show CDR1 as SQVTM and CDR2 as ANQGSEA. The CDR3 totals 13 residues. DNA for the CDR3: TGCAGCGTTGAAGGGGTCTTAGGGGCTGAAGCTTTCTTT. Translated, it gives CSVEGVLGAEAFF.

The DNA of the CDR3 is TGTGCCAGCAGTTACCGCGGAAGAGGATATAATGAAAAACTGTTTTTT. It is translated as CASSYRGRGYNEKLFF. V is TRBV28 and J is TRBJ1-4; D is unclear. The CDR3 has 16 amino acids. In germline, CDR1 is MDHEN, CDR2 SYDVKM. Trimming removed 4 bases at V and 4 bases at J, with 16 bases between.

The chain links TRBV19 to TRBJ2-5, with 8 bases matching TRBD2. The CDR3 has 18 residues. Per the germline V gene, CDR1 is LNHDA and CDR2 is SQIVND (reference sequence). Unmatched junction bases numbered 12, after V lost 0 bases and J lost 3 bases. The CDR3 DNA sequence: TGTGCCAGTAGTATAGAACGACTCGCGGGAGGCGGCAAAGAGACCCAGTACTTC. It is translated as CASSIERLAGGGKETQYF.

This rearrangement joins TRBV7-2 to TRBJ1-5; D is undetermined. In germline, CDR1 is SGHTA, CDR2 FQGNSA. This CDR3 spans 13 amino acids. Trimming cost V 1 base and J 5 bases, with 6 bases left between them. CDR3 in amino acids: CASSLVADQPQHF. Written as DNA, the CDR3 is TGTGCCAGCAGCTTAGTGGCAGATCAGCCCCAGCATTTT.

A few counts support this clone. The J gene is TRBJ2-5, the V gene TRBV29-1, with no clear D. Germline V gene sequence: CDR1 SQVTM, CDR2 ANQGSEA. This CDR3 is built from 11 residues. Trimming left V 5 bases short and J 7 bases short, with 11 bases between. The CDR3 is CSVLVTWTQYF. CDR3 DNA sequence: TGCAGCGTTCTGGTGACTTGGACCCAGTACTTC.

The chain links TRBV29-1 to TRBJ2-7; the D call may be TRBD1 or TRBD2 (6 bases each). V lost 4 bases to trimming and J lost 0 bases, with 13 bases between them. Germline CDR1 reads SQVTM; CDR2 reads ANQGSEA. This CDR3 comprises 14 residues. CDR3 loop: CSVGWGAGSYEQYF. The CDR3, as DNA: TGCAGCGTTGGTTGGGGGGCGGGCTCCTACGAGCAGTACTTC.

J is TRBJ1-4 and V is TRBV5-1; 7 positions match TRBD1. Germline trimming cut 4 bases from V and 7 bases from J; bases unmatched to any gene: 7. CDR1 is SGHRS and CDR2 is YFSETQ in the germline V gene. This CDR3 region has 14 residues. The DNA of the CDR3 is TGCGCCAGCAGCCCAGACAGGGTTTCTGAAAAACTGTTTTTT. Amino acids: CASSPDRVSEKLFF.

This chain links TRBV3-1 (or the pseudogene TRBV3-2) with TRBJ1-2; possibly TRBD1 for D (6 bases). Trimming took 4 bases from V and 8 from J, leaving 17 bases between them. The CDR3 is 14 amino acids. Germline loops: CDR1 LGHDT, CDR2 YNNKEL (reference sequence). The CDR3 region has the DNA TGTGCCAGCAGCCCCAGACGGGGGGCTTTAGGCTACACCTTC. It specifies CASSPRRGALGYTF.

This clone has a single count. The chain couples TRBV28 to TRBJ2-2; D ambiguous. The length of the CDR3 is 13 residues. V was clipped by 6 bases and J by 6 bases, with 11 bases between them. The V gene's germline CDR1 is MDHEN and CDR2 SYDVKM. The CDR3 protein is CASRSSGAGELFF. The CDR3 DNA sequence: TGTGCCAGCAGGAGCAGTGGAGCCGGGGAGCTGTTTTTT.

The CDR3 region is CASSIPTGGADEKLFF. As DNA, the CDR3 is TGTGCCAGTAGTATTCCGACAGGGGGAGCCGATGAAAAACTGTTTTTT. This rearrangement joins TRBV19 to TRBJ1-4, with 9 positions matching TRBD1. This CDR3 has 16 residues. Per germline, CDR1 LNHDA and CDR2 SQIVND (reference sequence). V lost 3 bases and J lost 6; bases outside the gene matches: 8.

A remark on this clone: A junction end diverges from the germline sequence, so it may reflect a read error. J is TRBJ2-3 and V is TRBV7-6; TRBD2 agrees at 14 bases. Per germline, CDR1 SGHVS and CDR2 FNYEAQ. The CDR3 runs to 13 residues. The CDR3 DNA reads TGTGCCAGCAGCTCCCCGACTAGCGGGGGGGCCTTTTTT. This translates into CASSSPTSGGAFF.

The chain uses TRBV27 and TRBJ1-1, with D possibly matching TRBD1 (6 bases). CDR3 length equals 16 residues. CDR1 and CDR2 (germline): MNHEY, SMNVEV (reference sequence). V dropped 4 bases and J dropped 0 bases, with 15 bases sitting between them. The CDR3 loop reads CASSSRPGQLNTEAFF. Written as DNA, the CDR3 is TGTGCCAGCAGTTCCCGCCCCGGACAGTTGAACACTGAAGCTTTCTTT.

This clone appeared once. The chain joins TRBV29-1 to TRBJ1-2, with 8 bases aligning to TRBD1. The germline V gene has CDR1 SQVTM and CDR2 ANQGSEA. The CDR3 sequence is 16 residues long. The V gene end was trimmed by 0 bases and the J gene end by 3 bases; junction bases not matched to a gene: 9. The CDR3 coding sequence is TGCAGCGTTGAAGATCTACCGCAGGGGGCCTACTATGGCTACACCTTC. Its translation is CSVEDLPQGAYYGYTF.

The chain couples TRBV19 to TRBJ2-1; 10 bases match TRBD2. J gave up 0 bases and V 1 base, and 3 bases lay outside the gene matches. Germline V gene sequence: CDR1 LNHDA, CDR2 SQIVND (reference sequence). CDR3 length: 17 amino acids. The chain's CDR3 is CASSIGPSGSSYNEQFF. The CDR3 DNA is TGTGCCAGTAGTATAGGTCCTAGCGGGAGCTCCTACAATGAGCAGTTCTTC.

This clone has a handful of counts. The chain carries TRBV28 and TRBJ1-1; no clear D gene. The germline V gene has CDR1 MDHEN and CDR2 SYDVKM. Trimming shortened V by 4 bases and J by 0 bases, and 6 bases separated the two germline ends. The CDR3 totals 13 residues. Written as DNA, the CDR3 is TGTGCCAGCAGTTCATCTATGAACACTGAAGCTTTCTTT. Protein sequence: CASSSSMNTEAFF.

The chain links TRBV14 to TRBJ1-4; TRBD1 agrees at 8 bases. The CDR3 runs to 14 residues. J lost 7 bases, V lost 1 base, and 2 bases had no gene match. In germline, CDR1 is SGHDN, CDR2 FVKESK. This CDR3 reads CASSQVGQAEKLFF. CDR3 DNA sequence: TGTGCCAGCAGCCAAGTGGGACAGGCTGAAAAACTGTTTTTT. Based on the CDR3 plus reference TRBV14 and TRBJ1-4, the full variable domain is EAGVTQFPSHSVIEKGQTVTLRCDPISGHDNLYWYRRVMGKEIKFLLHFVKESKQDESGMPNNRFLAERTGGTYSTLKVQPAELEDSGVYFCASSQVGQAEKLFFGSGTQLSVL.

This clone was seen a single time. The V and J genes are TRBV30 and TRBJ2-7, with D perhaps given as TRBD1 or TRBD2 (5 bases each). This CDR3 has 14 amino acids. Per the germline V gene, CDR1 is GTSNPN and CDR2 is SVGIG (reference sequence). V lost 2 bases and J lost 3, with 14 bases in between. The DNA of the CDR3 is TGTGCCTGGAGTTTGGGGGAAAAGGTCTACGAGCAGTACTTC. This sequence encodes CAWSLGEKVYEQYF.

This clone was seen only once. V gene TRBV4-1 combines with J gene TRBJ2-7; D unclear. CDR1 and CDR2 from the germline V gene are MGHRA and YSYEKL. The CDR3 contains 13 residues. V lost 1 base and J 4 bases, leaving 8 bases between the germline ends. The CDR3 nucleotides are TGCGCCAGCAGCCAAGTCAGTAATTACGAGCAGTACTTC. Its translation is CASSQVSNYEQYF.

The V call is TRBV28, the J call TRBJ1-2; D ambiguous. The length of the CDR3 is 13 residues. The germline gives CDR1 MDHEN, CDR2 SYDVKM. Trimming removed 6 bases at V and 2 bases at J, with 10 bases between. The CDR3 sequence: CASSSSGNYGYTF. The CDR3 bases are TGTGCCAGCAGCTCCTCGGGAAACTATGGCTACACCTTC.

V usage is TRBV9 and J usage is TRBJ2-3; 9 bases align to TRBD2. Germline lookup yields CDR1 SGDLS and CDR2 YYNGEE. V dropped 0 bases and J dropped 2; count of bases not matched to a gene: 4. The CDR3 loop spans 16 amino acids. The CDR3 DNA reads TGTGCCAGCAGCGTAGGAGCGGGAGGCCTCACAGATACGCAGTATTTT. Its protein product is CASSVGAGGLTDTQYF.

V is TRBV28 and J is TRBJ2-3; 7 bases agree with TRBD1. The V segment lost 4 bases and the J segment 3 bases; nucleotides outside the gene matches: 1. Germline V gene lookup returns CDR1 MDHEN and CDR2 SYDVKM. The CDR3 sequence is 13 residues long. The CDR3 bases are TGTGCCAGCAGTTCGGGACAGACAGATACGCAGTATTTT. Translated, it gives CASSSGQTDTQYF. The variable domain in full, completed from reference TRBV28 and TRBJ2-3, reads DVKVTQSSRYLVKRTGEKVFLECVQDMDHENMFWYRQDPGLGLRLIYFSYDVKMKEKGDIPEGYSVSREKKERFSLILESASTNQTSMYLCASSSGQTDTQYFGPGTRLTVL.

This chain joins TRBV5-6 and TRBJ1-2; no clear D gene. Germline-derived CDR1 and CDR2 are SGHDT and YYEEEE. The CDR3 length is 14 residues. V shed 5 bases and J shed 8 bases, with 19 bases lying between them. DNA for the CDR3: TGTGCCAGCAGATCACAGCGACTATCCCCGGGCTACACCTTC. Translation gives CASRSQRLSPGYTF.

This CDR3 reads CASSPFLGTGLYEQYF. The CDR3 bases are TGTGCCAGCAGCCCCTTCCTGGGGACAGGCCTCTACGAGCAGTACTTC. The chain couples TRBV28 to TRBJ2-7, with 8 bases lining up with TRBD1. The CDR3 length is 16 residues. Germline V gene lookup returns CDR1 MDHEN and CDR2 SYDVKM. The J segment lost 3 bases and the V segment lost 6 bases, leaving 13 bases of the junction unmatched.

Here the CDR3 DNA reads TGTGCCATCCTACAGGGGATAGGGTCACCCCTCCACTTT. Translated, it gives CAILQGIGSPLHF. The chain employs TRBV28 and TRBJ1-6, with 7 bases matching TRBD1. The CDR3 runs 13 residues. With 10 bases clipped from V and 10 bases from J, the junction kept 10 bases outside the gene matches. Germline CDR1 MDHEN, CDR2 SYDVKM.

This clone appeared a few times. The chain's CDR3 is CASSVQGNTQYF. DNA of the CDR3: TGTGCCAGTAGTGTACAGGGGAATACGCAGTATTTT. The chain has TRBV19 and TRBJ2-3; TRBD1 aligns across 7 bases. V trimming: 5 bases; J trimming: 7 bases; junction bases outside the gene matches: 3. This CDR3 comprises 12 residues. Germline CDR1 is LNHDA and CDR2 is SQIVND (reference sequence).

This chain uses TRBV7-3 with TRBJ2-6; D unresolved. Trimming removed 5 bases from V and 4 bases from J, with 9 bases in between. Germline V gene data show CDR1 as SGHTA and CDR2 as FQGTGA. This CDR3 spans 14 amino acids. The CDR3 coding sequence is TGTGCCAGCAGCCAAGGCAGCGGGGCCAACGTCCTGACTTTC. Translated: CASSQGSGANVLTF. Based on the CDR3 plus reference TRBV7-3 and TRBJ2-6, the full variable domain is GAGVSQTPSNKVTEKGKYVELRCDPISGHTALYWYRQSLGQGPEFLIYFQGTGAADDSGLPNDRFFAVRPEGSVSTLKIQRTERGDSAVYLCASSQGSGANVLTFGAGSRLTVL.

The rearrangement uses TRBV5-1 and TRBJ1-2; 9 nucleotides match TRBD1. The V gene's germline CDR1 is SGHRS and CDR2 YFSETQ. This CDR3 contains 14 residues. Losses at the gene ends were 4 bases for V and 8 bases for J; bases not matched to a gene: 9. The CDR3 region is CASSPRGQGRGYTF. The CDR3 DNA reads as TGCGCCAGCAGCCCGAGGGGACAGGGTCGCGGCTACACCTTC.

J is TRBJ1-5 and V is TRBV19, with a tentative D call TRBD1 (5 bases). In germline, CDR1 is LNHDA, CDR2 SQIVND (reference sequence). Trimming left V 10 bases short and J 0 bases short, with 16 bases between. The CDR3 spans 15 residues. This CDR3 is CATEGGAYSNQPQHF. In DNA form, the CDR3 reads TGTGCCACCGAGGGAGGGGCATATAGCAATCAGCCCCAGCATTTT.

V is TRBV29-1 and J is TRBJ2-7, with D possibly called TRBD1 or TRBD2 (6 bases each). The CDR3 contains 14 residues. Trimming removed 5 bases at V and 3 bases at J, with 17 bases between. Germline CDR1 SQVTM, CDR2 ANQGSEA. The CDR3 sequence: CSVSRDITNYEQYF. DNA for the CDR3: TGCAGCGTTTCGCGGGACATCACTAACTACGAGCAGTACTTC.

The CDR3, as DNA: TGTGCCAGCAGGGTTCGTGACACTAGCGGGAGCTGGTTCCAAGAGACCCAGTACTTC. Translated: CASRVRDTSGSWFQETQYF. The V call is TRBV5-5, the J call TRBJ2-5, with 11 nucleotides matching TRBD2. This CDR3 is built from 19 residues. Germline V gives CDR1 SGHKS, CDR2 YYEKEE (reference sequence). The trim removed 5 bases at V and 1 base at J, leaving 16 bases unmatched. Full variable domain (missing parts from reference TRBV5-5 and TRBJ2-5): DAGVTQSPTHLIKTRGQQVTLRCSPISGHKSVSWYQQVLGQGPQFIFQYYEKEERGRGNFPDRFSARQFPNYSSELNVNALLLGDSALYLCASRVRDTSGSWFQETQYFGPGTRLLVL.

This chain uses TRBV27 with TRBJ2-7; D may match TRBD1 or TRBD2 (5 bases each). Between the trimmed V and J ends, which lost 5 bases and 4 bases, there was a span of 15 bases. The germline V gene encodes CDR1 MNHEY and CDR2 SMNVEV (reference sequence). The CDR3 extends over 14 amino acids. The CDR3 nucleotides read TGTGCCAGCAGTCCCCGGGGCTCAGGGTACGAGCAGTACTTC. This translates into CASSPRGSGYEQYF.